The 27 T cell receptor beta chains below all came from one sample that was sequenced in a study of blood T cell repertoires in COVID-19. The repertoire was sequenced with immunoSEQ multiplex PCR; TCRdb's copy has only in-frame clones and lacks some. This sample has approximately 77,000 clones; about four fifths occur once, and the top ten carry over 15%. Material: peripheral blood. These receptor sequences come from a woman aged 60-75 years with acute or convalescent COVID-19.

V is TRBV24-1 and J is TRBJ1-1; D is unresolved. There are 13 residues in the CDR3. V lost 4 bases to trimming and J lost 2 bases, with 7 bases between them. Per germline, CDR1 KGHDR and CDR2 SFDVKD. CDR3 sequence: CATSESDNTEAFF. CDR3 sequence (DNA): TGTGCCACCAGTGAGTCAGATAACACTGAAGCTTTCTTT.

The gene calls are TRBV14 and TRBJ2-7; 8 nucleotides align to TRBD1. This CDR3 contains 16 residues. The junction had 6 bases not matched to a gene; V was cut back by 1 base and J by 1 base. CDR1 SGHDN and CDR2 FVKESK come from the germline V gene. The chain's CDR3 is CASSQGTGWKSYEQYF. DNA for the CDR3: TGTGCCAGCAGCCAAGGGACAGGGTGGAAGTCCTACGAGCAGTACTTC.

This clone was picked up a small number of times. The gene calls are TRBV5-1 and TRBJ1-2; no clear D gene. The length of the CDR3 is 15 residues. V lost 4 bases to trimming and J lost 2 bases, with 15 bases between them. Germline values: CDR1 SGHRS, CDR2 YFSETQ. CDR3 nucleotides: TGCGCCAGCAGCCATGGCGGGCAGGTAAACTATGGCTACACCTTC. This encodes CASSHGGQVNYGYTF.

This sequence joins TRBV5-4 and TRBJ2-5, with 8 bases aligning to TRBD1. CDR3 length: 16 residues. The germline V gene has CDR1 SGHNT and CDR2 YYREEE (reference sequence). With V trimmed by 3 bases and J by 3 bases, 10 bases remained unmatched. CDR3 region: CASSSSIAGQEETQYF. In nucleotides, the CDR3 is TGTGCCAGCAGCTCCAGCATTGCGGGACAGGAAGAGACCCAGTACTTC.

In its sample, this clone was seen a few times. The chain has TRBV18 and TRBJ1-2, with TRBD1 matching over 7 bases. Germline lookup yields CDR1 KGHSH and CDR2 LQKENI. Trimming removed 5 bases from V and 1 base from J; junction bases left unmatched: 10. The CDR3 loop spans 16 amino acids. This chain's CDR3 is CASSNSGTVDNYGYTF. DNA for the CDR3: TGTGCCAGCTCAAATAGCGGGACAGTCGATAACTATGGCTACACCTTC.

Here the CDR3 DNA reads TGTGCCTGGAGTGTACAAGGGACAGGGGGATCGGGGCCCCTCCACTTT. Its translation is CAWSVQGTGGSGPLHF. The V call is TRBV30, the J call TRBJ1-6; 11 bases fit TRBD1. J lost 13 bases, V lost 0 bases, and 11 bases had no gene match. The CDR3 is 16 amino acids. Germline values: CDR1 GTSNPN, CDR2 SVGIG (reference sequence).

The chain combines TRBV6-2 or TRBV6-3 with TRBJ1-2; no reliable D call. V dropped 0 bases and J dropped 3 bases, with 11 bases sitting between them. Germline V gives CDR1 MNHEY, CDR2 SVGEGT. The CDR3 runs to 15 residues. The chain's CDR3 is CASSYSTGNYYGYTF. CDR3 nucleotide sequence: TGTGCCAGCAGTTACTCGACCGGGAACTACTATGGCTACACCTTC.

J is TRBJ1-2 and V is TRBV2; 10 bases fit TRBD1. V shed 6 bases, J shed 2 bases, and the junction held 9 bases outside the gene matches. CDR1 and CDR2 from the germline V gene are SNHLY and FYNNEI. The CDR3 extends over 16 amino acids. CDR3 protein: CASSRGQGNNNYGYTF. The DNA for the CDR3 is TGTGCCAGCAGCAGGGGACAGGGGAACAACAACTATGGCTACACCTTC.

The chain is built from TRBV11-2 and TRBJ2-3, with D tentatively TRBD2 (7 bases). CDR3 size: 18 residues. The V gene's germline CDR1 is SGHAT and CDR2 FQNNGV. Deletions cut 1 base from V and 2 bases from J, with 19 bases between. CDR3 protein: CASSLGGSRGAYTDTQYF. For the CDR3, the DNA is TGTGCCAGCAGCTTAGGCGGGTCCCGGGGGGCCTACACAGATACGCAGTATTTT.

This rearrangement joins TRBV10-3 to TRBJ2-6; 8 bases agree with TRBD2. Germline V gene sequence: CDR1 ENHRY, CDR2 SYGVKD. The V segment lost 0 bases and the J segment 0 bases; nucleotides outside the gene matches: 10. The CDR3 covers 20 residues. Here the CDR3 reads CAISESGIAGPDSGANVLTF. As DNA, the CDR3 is TGTGCCATCAGTGAGTCGGGGATAGCGGGGCCCGACTCTGGGGCCAACGTCCTGACTTTC.

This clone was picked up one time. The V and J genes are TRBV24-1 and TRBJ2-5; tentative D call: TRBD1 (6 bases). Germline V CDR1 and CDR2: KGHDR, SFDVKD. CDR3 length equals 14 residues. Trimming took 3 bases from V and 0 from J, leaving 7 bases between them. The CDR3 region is CATSDRGYQETQYF. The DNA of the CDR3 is TGTGCCACCAGTGATAGGGGGTACCAAGAGACCCAGTACTTC.

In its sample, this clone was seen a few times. As DNA, the CDR3 is TGTGCCAGTAGTATAGAAAGGGCAGGGGGCAATCAGCCCCAGCATTTT. Amino acid sequence: CASSIERAGGNQPQHF. V is TRBV19 and J is TRBJ1-5, with D tentatively TRBD1 (6 bases). CDR3 length equals 16 residues. Germline lookup yields CDR1 LNHDA and CDR2 SQIVND (reference sequence). Trimming took off 0 bases at V and 2 bases at J, with 11 bases between the two ends. The whole variable domain, filled in from reference TRBV19 and TRBJ1-5, reads DGGITQSPKYLFRKEGQNVTLSCEQNLNHDAMYWYRQDPGQGLRLIYYSQIVNDFQKGDIAEGYSVSREKKESFPLTVTSAQKNPTAFYLCASSIERAGGNQPQHFGDGTRLSIL.

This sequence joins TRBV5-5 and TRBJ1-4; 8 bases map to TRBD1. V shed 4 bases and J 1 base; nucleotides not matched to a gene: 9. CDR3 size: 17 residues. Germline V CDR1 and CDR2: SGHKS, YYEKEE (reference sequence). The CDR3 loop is CASSGISTGVTNEKLFF. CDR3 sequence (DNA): TGTGCCAGCAGCGGAATATCGACAGGGGTAACTAATGAAAAACTGTTTTTT. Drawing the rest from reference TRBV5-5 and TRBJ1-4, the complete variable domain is DAGVTQSPTHLIKTRGQQVTLRCSPISGHKSVSWYQQVLGQGPQFIFQYYEKEERGRGNFPDRFSARQFPNYSSELNVNALLLGDSALYLCASSGISTGVTNEKLFFGSGTQLSVL.

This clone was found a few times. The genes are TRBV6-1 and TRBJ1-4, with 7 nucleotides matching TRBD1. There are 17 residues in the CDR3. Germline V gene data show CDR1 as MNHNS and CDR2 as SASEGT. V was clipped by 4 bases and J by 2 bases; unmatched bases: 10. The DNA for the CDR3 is TGTGCCAGCAGTGTCAACCGGGACAGCGTCACTAATGAAAAACTGTTTTTT. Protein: CASSVNRDSVTNEKLFF.

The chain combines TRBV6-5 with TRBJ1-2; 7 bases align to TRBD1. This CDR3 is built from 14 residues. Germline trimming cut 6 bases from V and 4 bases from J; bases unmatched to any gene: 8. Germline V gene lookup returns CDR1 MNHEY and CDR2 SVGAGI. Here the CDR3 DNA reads TGTGCCAGCAGGCAGACAGGGATGGGCTATGGCTACACCTTC. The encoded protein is CASRQTGMGYGYTF.

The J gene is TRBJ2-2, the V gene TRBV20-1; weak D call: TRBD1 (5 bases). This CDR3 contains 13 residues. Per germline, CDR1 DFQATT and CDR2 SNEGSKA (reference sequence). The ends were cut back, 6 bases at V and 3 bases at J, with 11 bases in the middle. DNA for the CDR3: TGCAGTGCCAGTTGGGGCGACACCGGGGAGCTGTTTTTT. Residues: CSASWGDTGELFF.

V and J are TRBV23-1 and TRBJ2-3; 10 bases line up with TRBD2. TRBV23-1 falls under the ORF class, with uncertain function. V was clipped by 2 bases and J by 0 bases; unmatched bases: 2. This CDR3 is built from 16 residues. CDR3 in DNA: TGCGCCAGCAGTCAAGGACTAGCGGAAAGCACAGATACGCAGTATTTT. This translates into CASSQGLAESTDTQYF.

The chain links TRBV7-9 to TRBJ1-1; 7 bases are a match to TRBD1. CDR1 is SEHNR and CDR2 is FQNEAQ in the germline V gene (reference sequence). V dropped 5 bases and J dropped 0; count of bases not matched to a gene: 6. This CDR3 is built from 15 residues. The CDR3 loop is CASSPQGQMNTEAFF. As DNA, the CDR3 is TGTGCCAGCAGCCCTCAGGGACAGATGAACACTGAAGCTTTCTTT.

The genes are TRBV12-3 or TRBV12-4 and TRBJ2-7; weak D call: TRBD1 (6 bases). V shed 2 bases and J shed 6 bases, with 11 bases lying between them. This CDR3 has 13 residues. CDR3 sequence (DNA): TGTGCCAGCAGTTTAAACAGGGCGAGCGAGCAGTACTTC. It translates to CASSLNRASEQYF.

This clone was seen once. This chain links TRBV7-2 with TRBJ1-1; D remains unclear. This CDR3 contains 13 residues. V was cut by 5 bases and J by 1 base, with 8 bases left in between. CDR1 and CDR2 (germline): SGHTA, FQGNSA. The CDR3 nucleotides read TGTGCCAGCAGCCCTCGACAGAACACTGAAGCTTTCTTT. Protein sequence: CASSPRQNTEAFF.

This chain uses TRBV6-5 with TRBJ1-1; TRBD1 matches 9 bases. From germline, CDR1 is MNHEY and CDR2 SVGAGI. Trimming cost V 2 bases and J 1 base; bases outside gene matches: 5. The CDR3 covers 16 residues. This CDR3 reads CASSYDRGRGNTEAFF. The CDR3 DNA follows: TGTGCCAGCAGTTACGACAGGGGGAGGGGGAACACTGAAGCTTTCTTT.

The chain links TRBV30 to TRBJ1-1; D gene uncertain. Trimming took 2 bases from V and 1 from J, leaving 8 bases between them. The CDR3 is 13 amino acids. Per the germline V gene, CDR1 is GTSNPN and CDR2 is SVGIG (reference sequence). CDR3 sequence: CAWSRGQNTEAFF. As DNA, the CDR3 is TGTGCCTGGAGTAGAGGGCAGAACACTGAAGCTTTCTTT.

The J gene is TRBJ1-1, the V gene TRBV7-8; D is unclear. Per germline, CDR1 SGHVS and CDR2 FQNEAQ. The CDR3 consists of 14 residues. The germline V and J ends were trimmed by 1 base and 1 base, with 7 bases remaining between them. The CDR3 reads CASSLGPGNTEAFF. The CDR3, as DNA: TGTGCCAGCAGCTTAGGTCCCGGGAACACTGAAGCTTTCTTT.

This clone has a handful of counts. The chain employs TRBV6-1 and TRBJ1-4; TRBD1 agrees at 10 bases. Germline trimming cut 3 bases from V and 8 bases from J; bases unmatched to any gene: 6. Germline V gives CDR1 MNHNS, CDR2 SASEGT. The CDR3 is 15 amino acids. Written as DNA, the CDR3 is TGTGCCAGCAGTGACCCGGGACAGGGGAAAGAAAAACTGTTTTTT. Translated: CASSDPGQGKEKLFF.

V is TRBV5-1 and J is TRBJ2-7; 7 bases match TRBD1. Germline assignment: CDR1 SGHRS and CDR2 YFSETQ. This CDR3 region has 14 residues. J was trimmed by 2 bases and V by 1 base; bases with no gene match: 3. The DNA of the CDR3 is TGCGCCAGCAGCTTGCGGGACAGAACCTACGAGCAGTACGTC. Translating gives CASSLRDRTYEQYV.

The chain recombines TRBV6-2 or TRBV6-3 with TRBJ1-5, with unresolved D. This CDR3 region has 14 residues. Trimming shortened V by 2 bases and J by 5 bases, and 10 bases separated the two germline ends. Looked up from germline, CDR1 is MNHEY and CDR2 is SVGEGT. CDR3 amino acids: CASSYGRTDQPQHF. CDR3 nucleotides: TGTGCCAGCAGTTACGGGAGGACCGATCAGCCCCAGCATTTT.

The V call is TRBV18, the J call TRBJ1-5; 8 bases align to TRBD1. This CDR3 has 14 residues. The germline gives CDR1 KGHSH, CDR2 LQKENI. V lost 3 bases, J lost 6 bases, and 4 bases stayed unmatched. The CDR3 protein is CASSPDRGGQPQHF. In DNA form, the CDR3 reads TGTGCCAGCTCACCCGACAGGGGAGGTCAGCCCCAGCATTTT.